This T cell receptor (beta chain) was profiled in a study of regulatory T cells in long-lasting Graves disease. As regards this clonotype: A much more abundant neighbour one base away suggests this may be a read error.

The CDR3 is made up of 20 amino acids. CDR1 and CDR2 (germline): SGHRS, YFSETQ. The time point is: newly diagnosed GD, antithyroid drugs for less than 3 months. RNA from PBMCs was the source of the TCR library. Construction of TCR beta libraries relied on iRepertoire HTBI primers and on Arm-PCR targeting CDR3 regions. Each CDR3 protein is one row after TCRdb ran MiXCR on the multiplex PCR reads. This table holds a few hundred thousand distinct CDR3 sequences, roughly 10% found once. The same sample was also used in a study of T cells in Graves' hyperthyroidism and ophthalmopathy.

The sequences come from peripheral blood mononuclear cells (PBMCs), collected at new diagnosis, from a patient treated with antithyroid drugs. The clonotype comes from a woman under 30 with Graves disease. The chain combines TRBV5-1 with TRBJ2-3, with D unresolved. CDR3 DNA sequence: TGCGCCAGCAGCTTGGCGGTACTACAGCAACAAAGAATCCGATCAGATACGCAGGATTTT. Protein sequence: CASSLAVLQQQRIRSDTQDF.